This TCR beta chain was found in a study of T-cell reconstitution after alpha-beta-depleted transplantation in children. V lost 4 bases and J 4 bases, leaving 24 bases between the germline ends. The CDR3 sequence is 17 residues long. Looked up from germline, CDR1 is DFQATT and CDR2 is SNEGSKA (reference sequence). Using unique molecular identifiers, the investigators prepared the TCRbeta library. TCRdb fed the PCR reads into MiXCR, producing one record per CDR3 protein. The table shows around 370,000 distinct CDR3 sequences, with 16% occurring only once. This clonotype has more than one count but fewer than ten.

The chain joins TRBV20-1 to TRBJ2-3; D might be TRBD2 (6 bases). Sequenced material: PBMCs, mostly from graft donor cells, taken 360 days after TCRalphabeta/CD19-depleted stem cell transplant. The TCR sequence derives from a male patient between 2 and 15 years old who had a stem cell transplant for acute lymphoblastic leukemia, so the T cells may come from the graft donor. The CDR3 here is CSANPSESGDNPDTQYF. CDR3 bases: TGCAGTGCTAATCCCTCAGAATCGGGAGATAACCCAGATACGCAGTATTTT.